This TCR beta chain was sequenced in a study of blood T cell repertoires in COVID-19. Study background: Specimens from acute and convalescent COVID-19 originated in the United States, Italy and Spain. Sources were T cells, B-cell-depleted T cells, or PBMCs; the material itself was cDNA or gDNA.

In the source study's methods: Estimated nucleated cell counts came from reference gene primer amplification. Some clones are missing from TCRdb's copy, which holds only in-frame ones; the method was immunoSEQ multiplex PCR. V, J and clone size are taken as reported in that table, and D and trimming were inferred from the DNA itself. Among 200,000 to 250,000 clones listed, 80% to 85% were seen once. Germline V gene lookup returns CDR1 SGHTA and CDR2 FQGTGA. V was shortened by 3 bases and J by 4 bases, with 13 bases between the two germline ends. The CDR3 runs to 15 residues. Sequenced material: peripheral blood. The rearrangement links TRBV7-3 to TRBJ2-1, with a tentative D call TRBD2 (6 bases). The TCR comes from a woman aged 80 or over with active or convalescent COVID-19. CDR3 nucleotides: TGTGCCAGCAGCTTTGGAGGGGTTCGTTACAATGAGCAGTTCTTC. This codes for CASSFGGVRYNEQFF.